This TCR beta chain was recorded in a study of CD8 T cells in Susac syndrome. Points from the study as a whole: The study's TCR sequencing and HLA analysis drew on a certain number of individuals. That number was acknowledged as relatively small.

This CDR3 spans 13 amino acids. The V end lost 7 bases, the J end lost 0 bases, and 7 bases lay between the germline ends. In germline, CDR1 is SNHLY, CDR2 FYNNEI. Controls were healthy donors (matched for age and sex). Purification of the CD8+ and CD4+ T cells relied on negative isolation, and TEMRA cells underwent FACS enrichment. Points on this clonotype: What it binds is unknown.

An amount of RNA that ranged from roughly 0.5 to 1 ug was reverse transcribed with random hexamers. The amplification used immunoSEQ multiplex PCR on TCR beta CDR3; it spanned 54 Vbeta and 13 Jbeta. TCRdb used MiXCR to reprocess the immunoSEQ multiplex PCR reads, holding one entry per CDR3 protein. The profile shows around 190,000 distinct CDR3 sequences, over 85% of them singletons. Sequencing input: CD4+ T cells from PBMCs. This rearrangement joins TRBV2 to TRBJ2-4; no definite D call. The receptor was derived from a human donor in good health. This CDR3 reads CASIPEAKNIQYF. CDR3 in DNA: TGTGCCAGCATTCCGGAAGCCAAAAACATTCAGTACTTC.